This T cell receptor (beta chain) was identified in a study of T cell repertoires in cytomegalovirus infection (dated by TCRdb to about 2019). Regarding the research as a whole: The HLA type of each donor mattered for the analysis, because public TCR beta signatures pointed to carriage of CMV infection along with the matching HLA type.

The table lists this clonotype with many counts. The target of this receptor is not known. The input lacks base qualities; no much larger clone sits a single base away. On the study overall, not on this receptor specifically: Carriers of CMV infection plus the relevant HLA type were discriminated by the cumulative frequency of public TCR beta family members in the study cohort and in an independent roughly 400-donor cohort. In the ex vivo response, HLA-C-restricted CMV-specific TCR beta clonotypes were dominant, and in two of eight donors the single most frequent clonotype came from this HLA-C-restricted group.

Sequenced using an Illumina HiSeq 1500. TCRdb passed the public sequencing reads through fastp at Q25 and MiXCR, retaining productive beta sequences. Rows matching on CDR3 protein sequence are summarized as one entry with the most common DNA and genes. Within this sample are around 140,000 distinct CDR3 sequences, with about 6.3% of them counted one time only. About 20% of the sample comes from the top ten. The germline V gene encodes CDR1 MDHEN and CDR2 SYDVKM. The CDR3 spans 14 residues, from the cysteine through the phenylalanine. The retained sequence is limited to the CDR3, 42 bases, with the frame set at the first base. V and J lose 2 bases and 3 bases, and a span of 10 bases separates them.

Sequences were obtained from PBMCs. The sequence is built from TRBV28 and TRBJ1-1; the D gene identity is not certain. This receptor was taken from a human donor in good health (CMV status not recorded). Some clones in this sample may be carry-over from other donors' samples. The CDR3 reads CASSLRQPYTEAFF. The DNA sequence is as follows: TGTGCCAGCAGTTTACGCCAGCCATACACTGAAGCTTTCTTT.